The sequence of this T cell receptor (beta chain) was determined in a study of shared clonotypes between healthy human individuals. Worth noting for this clone: The antigen is unknown. A read error is possible here, since a much larger clone lies one base away.

V was pared by 2 bases and J by 2 bases, with 1 base between. Germline V lookup: CDR1 MNHEY, CDR2 SMNVEV (reference sequence). This CDR3 comprises 11 residues. Every subset's genomic DNA went evenly onto several immunoSEQ plates. The authors loaded around 190 ng DNA, roughly 27,000 T cell genomes, into sorted-subset replicate PCRs. Only in-frame clones appear in the TCRdb table, and some are missing; sequencing was by immunoSEQ multiplex PCR. The repertoire includes 650,000 to 800,000 clones, under 95% of them detected once, and nearly 25% sits in the top ten. Whole-study findings and limits: The generation probabilities recorded for non-shared clonotypes fell below those of clonotypes shared by all four donors.

Terminally differentiated effector memory CD45RA+ cells were left out of the naive CD8 fraction, which was CD45RO-negative and positively selected for CCR7. The rearrangement joins TRBV27 to TRBJ2-7; D call uncertain. The sample comprised naive CD8+ T cells sorted from blood. This receptor was obtained from a man aged 25 to 45 in good health. CDR3 amino acids: CASSLPYEQYF. As DNA, the CDR3 is TGTGCCAGCAGTTTACCCTACGAGCAGTACTTC.